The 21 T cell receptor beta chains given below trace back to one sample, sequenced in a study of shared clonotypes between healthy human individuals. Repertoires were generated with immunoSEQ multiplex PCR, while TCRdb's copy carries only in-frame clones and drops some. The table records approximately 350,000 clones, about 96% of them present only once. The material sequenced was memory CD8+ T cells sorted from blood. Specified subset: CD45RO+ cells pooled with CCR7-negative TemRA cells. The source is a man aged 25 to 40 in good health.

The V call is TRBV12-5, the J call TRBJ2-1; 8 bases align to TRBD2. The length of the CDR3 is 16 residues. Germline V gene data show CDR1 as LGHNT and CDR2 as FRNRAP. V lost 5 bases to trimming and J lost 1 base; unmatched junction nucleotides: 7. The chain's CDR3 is CASGPKTSASYNEQFF. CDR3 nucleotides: TGTGCTAGTGGTCCCAAGACTAGCGCATCCTACAATGAGCAGTTCTTC.

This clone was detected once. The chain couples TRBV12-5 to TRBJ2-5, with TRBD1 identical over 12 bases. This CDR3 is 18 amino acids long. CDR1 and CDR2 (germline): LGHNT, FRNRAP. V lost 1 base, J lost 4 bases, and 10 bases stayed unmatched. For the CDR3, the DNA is TGTGCTAGTGGTTTGGATAGAACCGGGACAGGGGGCTTAGAGACCCAGTACTTC. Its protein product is CASGLDRTGTGGLETQYF.

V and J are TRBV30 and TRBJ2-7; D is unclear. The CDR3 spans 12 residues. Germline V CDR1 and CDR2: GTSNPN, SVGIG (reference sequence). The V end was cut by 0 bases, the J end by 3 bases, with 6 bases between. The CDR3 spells CAWSVPGYEQYF. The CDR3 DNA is TGTGCCTGGAGTGTACCCGGCTACGAGCAGTACTTC.

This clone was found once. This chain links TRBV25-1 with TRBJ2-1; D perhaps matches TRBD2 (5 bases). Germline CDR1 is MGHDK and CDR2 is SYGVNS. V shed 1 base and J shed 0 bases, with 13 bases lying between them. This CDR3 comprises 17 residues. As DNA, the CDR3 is TGTGCCAGCAGTGAATCCCCAAGGGAGAGCTCCTACAATGAGCAGTTCTTC. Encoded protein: CASSESPRESSYNEQFF.

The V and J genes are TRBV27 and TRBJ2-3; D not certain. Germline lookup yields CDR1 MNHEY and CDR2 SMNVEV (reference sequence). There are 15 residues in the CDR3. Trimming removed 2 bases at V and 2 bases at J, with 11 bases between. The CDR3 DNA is TGTGCCAGCAGTTTACGGGCGGCTTCCACAGATACGCAGTATTTT. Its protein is CASSLRAASTDTQYF.

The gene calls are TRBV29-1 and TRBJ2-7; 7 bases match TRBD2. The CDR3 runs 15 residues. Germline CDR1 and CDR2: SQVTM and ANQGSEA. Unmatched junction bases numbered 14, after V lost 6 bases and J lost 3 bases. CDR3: CSVEIPGLPHYEQYF. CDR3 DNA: TGCAGCGTGGAAATTCCGGGACTACCCCACTACGAGCAGTACTTC.

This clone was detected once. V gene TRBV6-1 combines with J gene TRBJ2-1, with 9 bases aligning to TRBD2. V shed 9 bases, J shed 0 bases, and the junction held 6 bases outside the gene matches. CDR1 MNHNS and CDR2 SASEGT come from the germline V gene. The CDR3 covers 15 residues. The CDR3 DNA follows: TGTGCCAGTAGGGGTAGCGGGAGCTCCTACAATGAGCAGTTCTTC. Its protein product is CASRGSGSSYNEQFF.

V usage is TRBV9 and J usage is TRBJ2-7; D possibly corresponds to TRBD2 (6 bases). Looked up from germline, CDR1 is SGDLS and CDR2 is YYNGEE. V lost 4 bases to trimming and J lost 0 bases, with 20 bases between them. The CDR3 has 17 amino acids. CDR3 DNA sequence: TGTGCCAGCAGCCCCCAGGTCAGCAGCGGGTACTCCTACGAGCAGTACTTC. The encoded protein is CASSPQVSSGYSYEQYF.

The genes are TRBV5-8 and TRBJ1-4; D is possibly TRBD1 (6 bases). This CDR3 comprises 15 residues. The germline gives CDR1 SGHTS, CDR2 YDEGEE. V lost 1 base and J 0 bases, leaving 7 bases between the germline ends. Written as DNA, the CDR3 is TGTGCCAGCAGCTTGTGGACAGCAACTAATGAAAAACTGTTTTTT. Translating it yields CASSLWTATNEKLFF.

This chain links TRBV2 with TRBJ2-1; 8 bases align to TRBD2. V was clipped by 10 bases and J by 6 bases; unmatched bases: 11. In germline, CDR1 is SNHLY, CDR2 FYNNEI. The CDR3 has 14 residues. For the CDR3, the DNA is TGTGCCACCCAAAGCGGGAGCCTAACCAATGAGCAGTTCTTC. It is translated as CATQSGSLTNEQFF.

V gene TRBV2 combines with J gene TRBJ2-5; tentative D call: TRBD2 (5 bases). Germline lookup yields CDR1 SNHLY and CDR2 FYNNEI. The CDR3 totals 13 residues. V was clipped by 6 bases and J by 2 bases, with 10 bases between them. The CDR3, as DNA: TGTGCCAGCAGCGTGGGGAGTCAAGAGACCCAGTACTTC. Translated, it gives CASSVGSQETQYF.

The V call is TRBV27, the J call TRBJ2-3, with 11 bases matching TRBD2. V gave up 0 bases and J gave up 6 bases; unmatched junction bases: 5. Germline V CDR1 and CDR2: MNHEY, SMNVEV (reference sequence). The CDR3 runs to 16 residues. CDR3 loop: CASSLSRASGRDTQYF. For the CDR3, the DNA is TGTGCCAGCAGTTTATCGAGGGCTAGCGGGAGGGATACGCAGTATTTT.

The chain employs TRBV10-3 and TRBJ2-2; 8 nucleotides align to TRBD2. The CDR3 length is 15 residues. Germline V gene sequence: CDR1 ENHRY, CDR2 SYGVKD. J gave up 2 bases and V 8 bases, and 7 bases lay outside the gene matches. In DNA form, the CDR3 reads TGTGCCATCGGGAATAGCGGGGTTAACACCGGGGAGCTGTTTTTT. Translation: CAIGNSGVNTGELFF.

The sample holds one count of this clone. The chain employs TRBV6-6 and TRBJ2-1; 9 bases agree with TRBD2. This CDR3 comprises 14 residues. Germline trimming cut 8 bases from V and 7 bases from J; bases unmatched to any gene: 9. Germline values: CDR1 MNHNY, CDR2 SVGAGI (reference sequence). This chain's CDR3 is CASGLRLAGNEQFF. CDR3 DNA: TGTGCCAGCGGGCTAAGGCTAGCGGGGAATGAGCAGTTCTTC.

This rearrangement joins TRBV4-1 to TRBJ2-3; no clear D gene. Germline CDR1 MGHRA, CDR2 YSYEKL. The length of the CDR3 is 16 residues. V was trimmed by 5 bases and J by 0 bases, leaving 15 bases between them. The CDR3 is CASSVRPTQSTDTQYF. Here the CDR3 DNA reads TGCGCCAGCAGCGTTCGACCCACCCAAAGCACAGATACGCAGTATTTT.

The CDR3: CASSSGLAGEQFF. DNA for the CDR3: TGTGCCAGCAGCTCGGGACTAGCCGGGGAGCAGTTCTTC. The rearrangement uses TRBV7-9 and TRBJ2-1; 9 bases map to TRBD2. V gave up 4 bases and J gave up 10 bases; unmatched junction bases: 5. The germline V gene has CDR1 SEHNR and CDR2 FQNEAQ (reference sequence). This CDR3 spans 13 amino acids.

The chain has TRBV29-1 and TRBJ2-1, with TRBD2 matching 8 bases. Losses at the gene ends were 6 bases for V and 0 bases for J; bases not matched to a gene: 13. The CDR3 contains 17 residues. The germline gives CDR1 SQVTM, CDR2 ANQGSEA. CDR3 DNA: TGCAGCGTCATCCGCCGGGGGGGGCCTTTCTCCTACAATGAGCAGTTCTTC. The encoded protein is CSVIRRGGPFSYNEQFF.

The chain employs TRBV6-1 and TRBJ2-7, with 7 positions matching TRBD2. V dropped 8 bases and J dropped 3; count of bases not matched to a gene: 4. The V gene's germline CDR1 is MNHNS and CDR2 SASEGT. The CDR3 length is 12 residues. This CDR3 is CASGTTLYEQYF. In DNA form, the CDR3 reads TGTGCCAGCGGGACTACCCTCTACGAGCAGTACTTC.

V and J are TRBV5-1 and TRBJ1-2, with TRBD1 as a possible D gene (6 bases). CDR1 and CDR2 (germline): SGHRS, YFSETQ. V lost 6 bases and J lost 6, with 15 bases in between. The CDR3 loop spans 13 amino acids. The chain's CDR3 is CASTVQGGNGYTF. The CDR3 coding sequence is TGCGCCAGCACGGTACAGGGAGGGAATGGCTACACCTTC.

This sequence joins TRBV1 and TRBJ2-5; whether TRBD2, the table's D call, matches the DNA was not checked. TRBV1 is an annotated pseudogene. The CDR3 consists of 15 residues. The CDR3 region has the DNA TGCACCAGCAGCCTCCCCCGGGAACTCTTAGAGACCCAGTACTTC. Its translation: CTSSLPRELLETQYF.

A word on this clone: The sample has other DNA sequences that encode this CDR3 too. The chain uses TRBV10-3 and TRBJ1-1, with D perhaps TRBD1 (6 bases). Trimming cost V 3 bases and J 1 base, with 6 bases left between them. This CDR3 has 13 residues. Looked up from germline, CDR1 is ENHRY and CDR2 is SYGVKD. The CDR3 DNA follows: TGTGCCATCAGTGACAGGGGGAACACTGAAGCTTTCTTT. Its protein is CAISDRGNTEAFF.